This T cell receptor (beta chain) was profiled in a study of blood T cell repertoires in COVID-19. On the study more broadly: From the United States, Italy and Spain came samples of acute and convalescent COVID-19.

Sequencing used immunoSEQ multiplex PCR; TCRdb keeps in-frame clones, though not all of them. Here the sample spans 300,000 to 400,000 clones, 80% to 90% being singletons. V lost 2 bases and J lost 6, with 13 bases in between. This CDR3 is 15 amino acids long. Germline lookup yields CDR1 KGHDR and CDR2 SFDVKD. This TCR was sampled from a man aged 45-65 years with active or convalescent COVID-19. The chain is built from TRBV24-1 and TRBJ2-1; D is uncertain. Sequencing input: peripheral blood. Here the CDR3 DNA reads TGTGCCACCAGTGATTCCCAGCGCACAATCAATGAGCAGTTCTTC. Protein product: CATSDSQRTINEQFF.